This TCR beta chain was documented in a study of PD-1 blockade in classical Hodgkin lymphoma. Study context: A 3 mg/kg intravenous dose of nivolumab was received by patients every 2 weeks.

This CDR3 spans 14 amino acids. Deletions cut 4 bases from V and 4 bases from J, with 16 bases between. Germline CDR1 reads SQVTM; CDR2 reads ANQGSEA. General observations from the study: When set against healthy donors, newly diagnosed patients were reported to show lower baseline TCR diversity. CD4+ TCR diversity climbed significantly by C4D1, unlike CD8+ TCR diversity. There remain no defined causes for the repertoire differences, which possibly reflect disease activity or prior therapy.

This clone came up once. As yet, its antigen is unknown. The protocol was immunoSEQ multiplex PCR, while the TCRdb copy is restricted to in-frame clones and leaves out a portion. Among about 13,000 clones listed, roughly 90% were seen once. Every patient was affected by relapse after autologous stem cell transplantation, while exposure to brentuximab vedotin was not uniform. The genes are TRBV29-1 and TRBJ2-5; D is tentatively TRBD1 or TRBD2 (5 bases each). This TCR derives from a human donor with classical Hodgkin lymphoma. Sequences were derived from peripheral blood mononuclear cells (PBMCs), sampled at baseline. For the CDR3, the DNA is TGCAGCGTTGGACGGGGCTTAAGCGGAGAGACCCAGTACTTC. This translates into CSVGRGLSGETQYF.